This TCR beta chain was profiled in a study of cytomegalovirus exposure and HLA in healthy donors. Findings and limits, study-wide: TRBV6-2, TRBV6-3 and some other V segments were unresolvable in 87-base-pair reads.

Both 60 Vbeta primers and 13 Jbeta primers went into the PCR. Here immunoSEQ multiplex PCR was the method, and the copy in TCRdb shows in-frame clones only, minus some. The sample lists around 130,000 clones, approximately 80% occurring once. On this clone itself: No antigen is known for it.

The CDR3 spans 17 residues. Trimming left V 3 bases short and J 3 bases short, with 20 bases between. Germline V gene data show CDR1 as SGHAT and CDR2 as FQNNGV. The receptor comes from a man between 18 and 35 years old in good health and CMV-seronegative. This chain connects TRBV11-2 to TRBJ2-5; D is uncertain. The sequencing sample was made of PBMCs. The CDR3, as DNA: TGTGCCAGCAGCTTTGAAATTCATGCGCCCTCCGAAGAGACCCAGTACTTC. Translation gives CASSFEIHAPSEETQYF.